The 15 T cell receptor beta chains presented below share a single source sample, sequenced in a study of cytomegalovirus exposure and HLA in healthy donors. TCRdb keeps only in-frame clones here, not all; method: immunoSEQ multiplex PCR. The sample holds under 250,000 clones; roughly three quarters are singletons and the top ten take 0.95% to 1.5%. The source material was PBMCs. The receptors here all came from a woman in her twenties or thirties in good health and CMV-seronegative.

The rearrangement links TRBV5-3 to TRBJ2-7; 7 nucleotides match TRBD1. TRBV5-3 is designated an ORF whose function remains uncertain. With V trimmed by 1 base and J by 3 bases, 1 base remained unmatched. This CDR3 comprises 13 residues. CDR3 sequence (DNA): TGTGCCAGAAGCTTGAGGGACAGCTACGAGCAGTACTTC. The encoded protein is CARSLRDSYEQYF.

The rearrangement uses TRBV7-8 and TRBJ1-1, with no clear D. V was cut by 1 base and J by 3 bases, with 6 bases left in between. CDR1 SGHVS and CDR2 FQNEAQ come from the germline V gene. The CDR3 has 13 amino acids. Here the CDR3 DNA reads TGTGCCAGCAGCTTAGTACGGGACACTGAAGCTTTCTTT. It specifies CASSLVRDTEAFF.

CDR3 DNA: TGTGCCAGTAGTATCGAGGCAGGGGTTATTCAGCCCCAGCATTTT. Amino acids: CASSIEAGVIQPQHF. The V gene is TRBV19, the J gene TRBJ1-5, with D possibly matching TRBD1 (6 bases). The CDR3 runs 15 residues. The V end lost 3 bases, the J end lost 6 bases, and 15 bases lay between the germline ends. Germline CDR1 LNHDA, CDR2 SQIVND (reference sequence).

The rearrangement joins TRBV14 to TRBJ1-4; no reliable D call. V was pared by 4 bases and J by 8 bases, with 20 bases between. The CDR3 length is 16 residues. From germline, CDR1 is SGHDN and CDR2 FVKESK. The CDR3 DNA reads as TGTGCCAGCAGCCTCCCTGACGGGGTATGGGGAGAAAAACTGTTTTTT. It encodes CASSLPDGVWGEKLFF.

This chain uses TRBV6-5 with TRBJ1-3; no clear D gene. The CDR3 length is 16 residues. The germline CDR1 and CDR2 sequences are MNHEY and SVGAGI. The ends were cut back, 0 bases at V and 1 base at J, with 10 bases in the middle. The CDR3 loop reads CASSYSTPQSGNTIYF. CDR3 DNA sequence: TGTGCCAGCAGTTACTCGACTCCTCAATCTGGAAACACCATATATTTT.

The chain has TRBV12-5 and TRBJ2-5; TRBD2 is a possible D gene (5 bases). The germline V gene encodes CDR1 LGHNT and CDR2 FRNRAP. The CDR3 is made up of 12 amino acids. Trimming left V 4 bases short and J 5 bases short, with 8 bases between. The CDR3 coding sequence is TGTGCTAGTGGTTCACCGGGGGAGACCCAGTACTTC. It translates to CASGSPGETQYF. The whole variable domain, filled in from reference TRBV12-5 and TRBJ2-5, reads DARVTQTPRHKVTEMGQEVTMRCQPILGHNTVFWYRQTMMQGLELLAYFRNRAPLDDSGMPKDRFSAEMPDATLATLKIQPSEPRDSAVYFCASGSPGETQYFGPGTRLLVL.

The J gene is TRBJ2-6, the V gene TRBV6-1, with 13 nucleotides matching TRBD2. V shed 4 bases and J 4 bases; nucleotides not matched to a gene: 4. CDR1 and CDR2 (germline): MNHNS, SASEGT. This CDR3 region has 17 residues. Here the CDR3 reads CASSGTSGRTGANVLTF. DNA for the CDR3: TGTGCCAGCAGTGGGACTAGCGGGAGAACGGGGGCCAACGTCCTGACTTTC.

This clone came up a few times. The V call is TRBV6-1, the J call TRBJ2-7, with D unresolved. The CDR3 sequence is 14 residues long. Germline lookup yields CDR1 MNHNS and CDR2 SASEGT. The V gene lost 4 bases and the J gene lost 6 bases, with 16 bases spanning the gap. The CDR3 loop is CASSAKTLPREQYF. DNA for the CDR3: TGTGCCAGCAGTGCGAAAACTCTCCCTCGCGAGCAGTACTTC.

The genes are TRBV5-1 and TRBJ2-2; 7 bases agree with TRBD1. Germline loops: CDR1 SGHRS, CDR2 YFSETQ. CDR3 length equals 14 residues. With V trimmed by 3 bases and J by 6 bases, 5 bases remained unmatched. This CDR3 reads CASSYKGAPGELFF. CDR3 DNA: TGCGCCAGCAGCTACAAGGGGGCGCCCGGGGAGCTGTTTTTT.

The CDR3 DNA is TGTGCCAGCAGCTACAGGGTGACAACCTACAATGAGCAGTTCTTC. Protein: CASSYRVTTYNEQFF. The chain uses TRBV7-2 and TRBJ2-1; tentative D call: TRBD1 (6 bases). Germline CDR1 reads SGHTA; CDR2 reads FQGNSA. The germline V and J ends were trimmed by 4 bases and 2 bases, with 12 bases remaining between them. The CDR3 consists of 15 residues.

This chain connects TRBV30 to TRBJ1-5, with 7 bases aligning to TRBD1. V shed 5 bases and J 3 bases; nucleotides not matched to a gene: 4. Germline CDR1 GTSNPN, CDR2 SVGIG (reference sequence). This CDR3 is built from 13 residues. CDR3 residues: CAWGGQNNQPQHF. In DNA form, the CDR3 reads TGTGCCTGGGGGGGACAGAACAATCAGCCCCAGCATTTT.

The chain is built from TRBV6-1 and TRBJ1-1, with 8 bases matching TRBD1. Germline V gives CDR1 MNHNS, CDR2 SASEGT. This CDR3 is 16 amino acids long. V lost 4 bases, J lost 0 bases, and 7 bases stayed unmatched. The CDR3 region is CASSGRDRRMNTEAFF. In nucleotides, the CDR3 is TGTGCCAGCAGTGGACGGGACAGGCGCATGAACACTGAAGCTTTCTTT.

V and J are TRBV18 and TRBJ2-1, with TRBD2 matching 10 bases. Germline V gives CDR1 KGHSH, CDR2 LQKENI. Trimming removed 3 bases from V and 8 bases from J; junction bases left unmatched: 4. The CDR3 is 14 amino acids. CDR3 coding DNA: TGTGCCAGCTCACCGGGACTAGCGTTCGATGAGCAGTTCTTC. This sequence encodes CASSPGLAFDEQFF.

The chain has TRBV11-2 and TRBJ2-3; 9 bases line up with TRBD2. Germline-derived CDR1 and CDR2 are SGHAT and FQNNGV. This CDR3 contains 15 residues. With V trimmed by 5 bases and J by 5 bases, 8 bases remained unmatched. CDR3 loop: CASSPVAGAVDTQYF. The DNA for the CDR3 is TGTGCCAGCAGCCCTGTAGCGGGAGCGGTAGATACGCAGTATTTT.

The rearrangement joins TRBV5-1 to TRBJ1-2, with 9 positions matching TRBD1. This CDR3 contains 16 residues. V lost 0 bases and J lost 3; bases outside the gene matches: 6. From germline, CDR1 is SGHRS and CDR2 YFSETQ. CDR3 in amino acids: CASSLGEDRGDYGYTF. The CDR3 DNA sequence: TGCGCCAGCAGCTTGGGGGAGGACAGGGGCGACTATGGCTACACCTTC.